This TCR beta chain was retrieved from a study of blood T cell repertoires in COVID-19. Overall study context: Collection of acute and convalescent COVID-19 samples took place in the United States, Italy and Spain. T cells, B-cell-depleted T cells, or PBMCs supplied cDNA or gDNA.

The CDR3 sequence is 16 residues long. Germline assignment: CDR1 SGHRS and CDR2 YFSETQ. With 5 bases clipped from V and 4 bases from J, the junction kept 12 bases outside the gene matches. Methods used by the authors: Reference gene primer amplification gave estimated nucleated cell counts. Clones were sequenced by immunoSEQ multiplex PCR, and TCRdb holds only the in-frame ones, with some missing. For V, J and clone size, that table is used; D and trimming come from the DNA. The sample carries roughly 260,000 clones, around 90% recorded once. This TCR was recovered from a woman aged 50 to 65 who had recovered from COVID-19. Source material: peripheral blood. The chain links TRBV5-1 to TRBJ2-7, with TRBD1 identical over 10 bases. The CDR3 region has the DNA TGCGCCAGCAGACCTTATCCGGGACAGGGGTTGTACGAGCAGTACTTC. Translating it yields CASRPYPGQGLYEQYF.